Presented here are 3 T cell receptor beta chains from one specimen sequenced in a study of preoperative IRX-2 immunotherapy in early breast cancer. Produced via immunoSEQ multiplex PCR; TCRdb's table is partial and in-frame only. The repertoire consists of approximately 3,100 clones, with roughly 75% occurring once and the leading ten covering about 7.7%. Treatment specified: preoperative locoregional IRX-2 cytokine immunotherapy. Sample: tumor tissue, taken after IRX-2 immunotherapy. All receptors come from a human donor with breast cancer.

The chain carries TRBV30 and TRBJ1-4; tentatively, D is TRBD1 (5 bases). Germline loops: CDR1 GTSNPN, CDR2 SVGIG (reference sequence). The V end was cut by 3 bases, the J end by 4 bases, with 9 bases between. This CDR3 is built from 13 residues. The CDR3 reads CAWSQGSNEKLFF. CDR3 DNA sequence: TGTGCCTGGAGCCAGGGTAGTAATGAAAAACTGTTTTTT.

This clone is large (0.1 to 1%) by share. The chain is built from TRBV19 and TRBJ2-1; D tentatively fits TRBD1 or TRBD2 (5 bases each). Germline lookup yields CDR1 LNHDA and CDR2 SQIVND (reference sequence). Trimming pared 1 base from V and 8 bases from J, leaving 9 bases between. CDR3 length: 13 residues. The CDR3 region has the DNA TGTGCCAGTAGTATAGGGGGGTACGATGAGCAGTTCTTC. It encodes CASSIGGYDEQFF.

The chain links TRBV11-3 to TRBJ1-1; 7 bases fit TRBD1. This CDR3 spans 16 amino acids. Germline lookup yields CDR1 SGHNT and CDR2 YENEEA. Trimming cost V 2 bases and J 0 bases; bases outside gene matches: 6. CDR3 DNA: TGTGCCAGCAGCTTAAATCGGGACAGCGTGAACACTGAAGCTTTCTTT. Encoded protein: CASSLNRDSVNTEAFF.